This T cell receptor (beta chain) was obtained from a study of blood T cell repertoires in COVID-19. Study context: The origin of the acute and convalescent COVID-19 samples was the United States, Italy and Spain. From T cells, B-cell-depleted T cells, or PBMCs came the material, which was cDNA or gDNA.

It was during active infection that Seattle patients were enrolled and then longitudinally followed. Per the original methods: Estimation of nucleated cell counts relied on the amplification of reference gene primers. Profiled with immunoSEQ multiplex PCR; TCRdb holds only in-frame clones, not every one. V and J calls plus clone size are reproduced from that table; the DNA served to infer D and trimming. The data contain about 200,000 clones, roughly three quarters of them singletons. This CDR3 has 14 amino acids. CDR1 SGDLS and CDR2 YYNGEE come from the germline V gene. Trimming took 6 bases from V and 6 from J; bases not matched to a gene: 11.

Material: peripheral blood. V and J are TRBV9 and TRBJ1-2; 7 bases map to TRBD1. This sequence was found in a middle-aged woman with COVID-19, enrolled during active disease. Here the CDR3 DNA reads TGTGCCAGCACCCGTGACAGAGGGGGCAATGGCTACACCTTC. Amino acids: CASTRDRGGNGYTF.